The sequence of this T cell receptor (beta chain) was determined in a study of shared clonotypes between healthy human individuals. Study outcomes and limitations: Estimated richness was generally greater in naive than memory subsets. Some naive CD4 clonotypes, roughly 4.8%, turned up in common across several donors.

CDR3 length: 13 residues. Germline V CDR1 and CDR2: LNHDA, SQIVND (reference sequence). V was cut by 3 bases and J by 5 bases, with 10 bases left in between. Notes on this clone: Its antigen remains unknown. Other DNA sequences of this sample code for an identical CDR3.

Assay used: immunoSEQ multiplex PCR; TCRdb lists only in-frame clones, some missing. This repertoire shows hundreds of thousands of clones, roughly 95% found once; its top ten account for 0.11%. It was CD45RO-negative cells, positively selected for CCR7, that made up naive CD8 cells, with terminally differentiated effector memory CD45RA+ cells excluded. This receptor was obtained from a woman aged 25 to 39 in good health. V gene TRBV19 combines with J gene TRBJ2-5; D might be TRBD1 (6 bases). The sequenced sample consisted of naive CD8+ T cells sorted from blood. CDR3 in DNA: TGTGCCAGTAGTATCCAGGGGTGGGAGACCCAGTACTTC. Its translation is CASSIQGWETQYF.